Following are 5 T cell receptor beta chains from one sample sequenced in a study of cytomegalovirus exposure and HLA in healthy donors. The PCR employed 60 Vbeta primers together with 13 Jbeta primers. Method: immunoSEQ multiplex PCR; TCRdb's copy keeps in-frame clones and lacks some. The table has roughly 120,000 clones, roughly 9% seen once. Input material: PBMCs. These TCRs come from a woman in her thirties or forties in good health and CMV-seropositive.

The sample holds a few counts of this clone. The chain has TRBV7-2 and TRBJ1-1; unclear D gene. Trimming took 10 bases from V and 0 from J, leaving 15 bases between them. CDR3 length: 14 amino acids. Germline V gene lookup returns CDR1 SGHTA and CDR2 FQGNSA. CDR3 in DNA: TGTGCCACCTCGGTTGGACTAATGAACACTGAAGCTTTCTTT. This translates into CATSVGLMNTEAFF.

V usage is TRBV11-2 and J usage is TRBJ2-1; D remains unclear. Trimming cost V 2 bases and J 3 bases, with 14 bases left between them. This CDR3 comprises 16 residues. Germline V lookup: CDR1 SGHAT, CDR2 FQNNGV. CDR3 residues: CASSLLPRSYYNEQFF. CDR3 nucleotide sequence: TGTGCCAGCAGCTTACTGCCACGTTCCTACTACAATGAGCAGTTCTTC.

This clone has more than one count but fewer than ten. The CDR3 bases are TGTGCCAGCAGCTTCCTTGGACAGTTCACCGGGGAGCTGTTTTTT. Its translation: CASSFLGQFTGELFF. J is TRBJ2-2 and V is TRBV11-2, with D maybe TRBD1 (6 bases). The length of the CDR3 is 15 residues. V was pared by 3 bases and J by 4 bases, with 12 bases between. The germline V gene encodes CDR1 SGHAT and CDR2 FQNNGV.

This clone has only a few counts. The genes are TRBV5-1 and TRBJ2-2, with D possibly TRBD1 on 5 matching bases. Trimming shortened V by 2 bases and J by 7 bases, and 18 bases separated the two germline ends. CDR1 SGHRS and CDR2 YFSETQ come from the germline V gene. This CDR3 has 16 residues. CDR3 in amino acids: CASSFSVGPPHGELFF. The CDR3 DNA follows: TGCGCCAGCAGCTTTTCCGTGGGGCCGCCACACGGGGAGCTGTTTTTT.

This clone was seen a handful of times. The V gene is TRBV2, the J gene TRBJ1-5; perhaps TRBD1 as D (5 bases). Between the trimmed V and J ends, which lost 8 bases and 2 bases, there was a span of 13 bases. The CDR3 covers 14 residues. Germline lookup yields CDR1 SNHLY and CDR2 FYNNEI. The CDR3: CASAGQQGNQPQHF. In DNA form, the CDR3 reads TGTGCCAGCGCAGGGCAACAGGGCAATCAGCCCCAGCATTTT. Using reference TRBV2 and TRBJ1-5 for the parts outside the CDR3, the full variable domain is EPEVTQTPSHQVTQMGQEVILRCVPISNHLYFYWYRQILGQKVEFLVSFYNNEISEKSEIFDDQFSVERPDGSNFTLKIRSTKLEDSAMYFCASAGQQGNQPQHFGDGTRLSIL.